The source of this T cell receptor beta chain is a study of blood T cells in healthy people across ages. Next came a second PCR, run for roughly 7 to 12 cycles, which used a sample-barcoded 5' primer along with a J-beta primer mix. One entry per CDR3 protein results from TCRdb running MiXCR on the 5' RACE reads. The sample yields about 1.8 million distinct CDR3 sequences, roughly 52% seen once. V was pared by 1 base and J by 6 bases, with 5 bases of the junction left unmatched. The CDR3 is 14 amino acids. Per germline, CDR1 MNHEY and CDR2 SMNVEV (reference sequence). This clonotype was counted a single time.

Source material: blood. The sequence was collected from a woman in her 40s in good health. The gene calls are TRBV27 and TRBJ2-7, with 8 nucleotides matching TRBD2. The CDR3 sequence is CASSLYNRGGEQYF. CDR3 coding DNA: TGTGCCAGCAGTTTATATAATCGGGGGGGCGAGCAGTACTTC.